This TCR beta chain was captured in a study of circulating tumor DNA in untreated peripheral T-cell lymphoma listed by TCRdb under 2021. Overall study outcomes, separate from this receptor: Tumor-specific clonotypes were identified in about three quarters of patients, from around 83% of baseline tissues and roughly 65% of baseline serum samples.

The CDR3 spans 15 residues, from the cysteine through the phenylalanine. Kept here is only the CDR3 DNA, which spans 45 bases and is read in frame from base 1. CDR1 and CDR2 were assigned from the germline V gene (reference sequence) as LNHNV and YYDKDF. A distance of 12 bases separates the germline ends of V and J, which lose 3 bases and 4 bases respectively. This clone was seen a handful of times. Its antigen specificity is not known. No per-base quality is available; no much larger clone lies one base away. Tumor-specific TCR clonotypes were identified by sequencing baseline tumor tissue collected before treatment. To monitor patients with peripheral T-cell lymphoma who were getting frontline treatment on a trial, the study applied next-generation sequencing to T-cell receptor sequences. The library was built by means of the immunoSEQ multiplex PCR assay. TCRdb carries this immuneACCESS record with in-frame sequences only. Its versions omit some clonotypes, under half of them owing to an unresolved V gene in the studies checked, with the rest unexplained. The sample records around 6,400 clones, 50% to 75% of which are singletons. Of the sample, 55% is held by the ten largest clones.

Sequenced sample: tumor tissue. The V gene is TRBV15 and the J gene is TRBJ1-4; possibly the D gene is TRBD1, per 6 matching bases. The receptor's source is a human donor with peripheral T-cell lymphoma. The DNA sequence is as follows: TGTGCCACCAGCAGTGAGGACAGAAATAATGAAAAACTGTTTTTT. Translation gives CATSSEDRNNEKLFF.